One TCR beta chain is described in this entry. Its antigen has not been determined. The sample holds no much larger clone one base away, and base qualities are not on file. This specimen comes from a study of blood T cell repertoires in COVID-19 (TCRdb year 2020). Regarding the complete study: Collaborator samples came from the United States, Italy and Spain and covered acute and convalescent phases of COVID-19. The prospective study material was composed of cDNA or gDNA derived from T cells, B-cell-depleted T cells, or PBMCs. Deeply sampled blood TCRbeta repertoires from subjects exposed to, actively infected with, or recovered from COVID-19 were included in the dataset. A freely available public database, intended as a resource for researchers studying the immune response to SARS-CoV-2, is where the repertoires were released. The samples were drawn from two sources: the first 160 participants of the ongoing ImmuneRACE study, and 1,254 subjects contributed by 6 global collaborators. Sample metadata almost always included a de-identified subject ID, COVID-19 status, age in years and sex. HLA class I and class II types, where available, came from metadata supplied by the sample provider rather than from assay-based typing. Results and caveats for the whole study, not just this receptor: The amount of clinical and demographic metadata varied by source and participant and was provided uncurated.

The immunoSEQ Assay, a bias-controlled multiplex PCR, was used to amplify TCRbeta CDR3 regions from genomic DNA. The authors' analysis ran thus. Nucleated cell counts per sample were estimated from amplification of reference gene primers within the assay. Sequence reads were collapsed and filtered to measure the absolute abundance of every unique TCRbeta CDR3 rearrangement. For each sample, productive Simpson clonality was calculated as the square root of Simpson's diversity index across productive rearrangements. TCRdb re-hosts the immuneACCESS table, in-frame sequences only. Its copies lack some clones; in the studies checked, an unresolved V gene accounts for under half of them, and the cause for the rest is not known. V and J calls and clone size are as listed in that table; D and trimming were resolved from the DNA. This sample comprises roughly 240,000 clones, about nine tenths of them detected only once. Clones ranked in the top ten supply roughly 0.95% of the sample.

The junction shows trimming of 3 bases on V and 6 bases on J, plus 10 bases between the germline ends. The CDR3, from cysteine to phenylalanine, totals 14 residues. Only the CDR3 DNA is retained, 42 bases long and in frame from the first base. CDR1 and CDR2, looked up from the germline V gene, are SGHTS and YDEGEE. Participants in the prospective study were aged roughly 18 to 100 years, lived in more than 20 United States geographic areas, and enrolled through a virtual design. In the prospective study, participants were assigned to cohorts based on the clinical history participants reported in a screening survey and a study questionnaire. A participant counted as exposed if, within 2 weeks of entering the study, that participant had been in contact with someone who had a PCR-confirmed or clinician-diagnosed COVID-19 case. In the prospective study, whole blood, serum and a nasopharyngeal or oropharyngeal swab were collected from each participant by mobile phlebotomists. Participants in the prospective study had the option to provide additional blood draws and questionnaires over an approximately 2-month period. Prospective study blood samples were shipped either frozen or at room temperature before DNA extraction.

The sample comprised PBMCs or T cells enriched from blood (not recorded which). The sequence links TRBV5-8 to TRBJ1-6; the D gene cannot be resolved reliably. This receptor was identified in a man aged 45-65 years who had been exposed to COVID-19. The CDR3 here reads CASSSAASNSPLHF. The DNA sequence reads TGTGCCAGCAGCTCAGCGGCGAGTAATTCACCCCTCCACTTT.